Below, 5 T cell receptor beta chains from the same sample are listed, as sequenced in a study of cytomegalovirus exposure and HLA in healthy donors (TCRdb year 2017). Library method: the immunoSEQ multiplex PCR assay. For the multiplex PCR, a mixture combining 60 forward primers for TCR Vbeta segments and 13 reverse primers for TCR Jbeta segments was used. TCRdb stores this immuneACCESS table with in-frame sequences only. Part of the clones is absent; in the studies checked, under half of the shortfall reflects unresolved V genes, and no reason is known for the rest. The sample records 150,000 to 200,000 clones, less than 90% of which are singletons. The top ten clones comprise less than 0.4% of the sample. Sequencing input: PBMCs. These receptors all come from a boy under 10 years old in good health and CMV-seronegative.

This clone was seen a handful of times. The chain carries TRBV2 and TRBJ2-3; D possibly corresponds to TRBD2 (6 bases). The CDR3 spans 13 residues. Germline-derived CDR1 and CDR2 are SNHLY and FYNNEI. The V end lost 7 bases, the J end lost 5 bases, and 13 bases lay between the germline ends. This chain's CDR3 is CASNPGLKDTQYF. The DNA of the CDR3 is TGTGCCAGCAATCCGGGACTCAAAGATACGCAGTATTTT.

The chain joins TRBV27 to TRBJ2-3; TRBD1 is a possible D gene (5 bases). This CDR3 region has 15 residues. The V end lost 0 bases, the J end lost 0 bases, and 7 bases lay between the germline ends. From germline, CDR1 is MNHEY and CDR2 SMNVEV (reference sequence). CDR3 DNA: TGTGCCAGCAGTTTATCTGCAGGGAGCACAGATACGCAGTATTTT. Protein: CASSLSAGSTDTQYF.

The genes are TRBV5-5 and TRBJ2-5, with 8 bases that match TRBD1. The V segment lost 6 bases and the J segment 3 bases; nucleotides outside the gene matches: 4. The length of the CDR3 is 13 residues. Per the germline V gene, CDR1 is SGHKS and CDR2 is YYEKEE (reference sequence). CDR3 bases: TGTGCCAGCATCCCGACAGGGGAAGAGACCCAGTACTTC. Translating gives CASIPTGEETQYF.

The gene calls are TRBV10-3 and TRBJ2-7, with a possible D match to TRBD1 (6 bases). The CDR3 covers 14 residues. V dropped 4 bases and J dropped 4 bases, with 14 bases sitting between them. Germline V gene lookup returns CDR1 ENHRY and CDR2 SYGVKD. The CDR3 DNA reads TGTGCCATCAGTGTCAACAGGGCTGGGTACGAGCAGTACTTC. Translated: CAISVNRAGYEQYF.

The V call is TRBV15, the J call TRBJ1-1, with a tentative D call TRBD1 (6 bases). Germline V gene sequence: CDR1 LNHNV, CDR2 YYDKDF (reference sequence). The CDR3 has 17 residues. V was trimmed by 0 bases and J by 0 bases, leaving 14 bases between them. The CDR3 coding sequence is TGTGCCACCAGCAGAGATCTGACAGGCCCAATGAACACTGAAGCTTTCTTT. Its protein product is CATSRDLTGPMNTEAFF.